This entry concerns a single T cell receptor (beta chain). Its antigen is undetermined. This sample was taken from a study of immune cell composition in non-small cell lung cancer. Here immunoSEQ multiplex PCR was the method, and the copy in TCRdb shows in-frame clones only, minus some. The data show about 4,900 clones, with 55% to 75% seen just once and roughly 13% held by the top ten. Study-wide results and caveats: Clones >0.5% enriched in tumour were rarer in adenocarcinoma (around 33%) than squamous (around 75%).

Normal lung was sampled as far from the tumour as possible, at least 3 cm. The sequenced sample was non-adjacent lung tissue. This clonotype originated in a human donor with non-small cell lung cancer.

CDR3 DNA sequence: TGTGCCAGCAGCGTAGGGGGAGGGTTGGCCAAAAACATTCAGTACTTC. As protein: CASSVGGGLAKNIQYF. The V and J genes are TRBV9 and TRBJ2-4; 7 bases match TRBD2. Trimming at V came to 0 bases and at J to 1 base, leaving 4 bases not matched to a gene. CDR1 is SGDLS, CDR2 YYNGEE, per germline. The length of the CDR3 is 16 residues.